Here is one T cell receptor beta chain with its context. What it binds is unknown. Other nucleotide sequences in the sample specify the same CDR3. The data were obtained in a study of T cell responses to AZD1222 COVID-19 vaccine. This CDR3 is 13 amino acids long. The V and J ends lost 2 bases and 1 base respectively, with 5 bases between them. Germline CDR1 LGHNT, CDR2 FRNRAP. The repertoire was sequenced with immunoSEQ multiplex PCR; TCRdb's copy has only in-frame clones and lacks some. The repertoire holds some 120,000 clones, with about nine tenths as singletons. Study conclusions and caveats: The span of vaccine-associated CD4 TCRs extended across spike, with dominance at 160-218 and 743-854. A mostly white British donor set with more females was recruited, and clonal diversity was possibly underestimated. Variant regions that are unmutated are reportedly the target of nearly half of spike-specific TCRs. The study identified only a handful of AZD1222 recipients as seropositive at baseline.

This TCR was sampled from an adult who received the AZD1222 COVID-19 vaccine. The sequencing used peripheral blood, collected 28 days after the second AZD1222 dose. The rearrangement links TRBV12-5 to TRBJ1-1, with D uncertain. In DNA, the CDR3 is TGTGCTAGTGGTTTGAGCGGGAACACTGAAGCTTTCTTT. This encodes CASGLSGNTEAFF.